The clone carrying this TCR beta chain appeared once. Its antigen is undetermined. Assay used: immunoSEQ multiplex PCR; TCRdb lists only in-frame clones, some missing. The sample lists a few hundred thousand clones, approximately 83% seen once, with over 12% in the top ten. The sample belongs to a study of cytomegalovirus exposure and HLA in healthy donors. Findings of the study overall: The study found most TCR sequences rare, yet found some public TCRs in many donors. The study listed 164 cytomegalovirus-associated TCR beta chains. In a later analysis, first-cohort TCR clusters were found to tend to co-occur in the 120 validation repertoires.

The CDR3 runs 14 residues. Germline CDR1 reads SGHKS; CDR2 reads YYEKEE (reference sequence). V gave up 4 bases and J gave up 5 bases, with 13 bases separating them. The TCR sequence derives from a woman in her twenties or thirties in good health and CMV-seropositive. The sample was PBMCs. The chain joins TRBV5-5 to TRBJ1-5; unclear D gene. CDR3 amino acids: CASSLPSVDQPQHF. CDR3 coding DNA: TGTGCCAGCAGCCTACCGAGCGTTGATCAGCCCCAGCATTTT.